The source of this T cell receptor beta chain is a study of cytomegalovirus exposure and HLA in healthy donors. Primers: 60 Vbeta forward and 13 Jbeta reverse. In the study's own analysis: In a later analysis, roughly 11 million of 75 million to 90 million unique beta chains occurred in at least two donors. Profiling relied on immunoSEQ multiplex PCR, and the TCRdb table lists in-frame clones only, not all of them. That table supplies the V and J calls and clone size; D and trimming were determined from the DNA. This sample contains under 200,000 clones. The study, taken as a whole, reports: In a later analysis, DRB1 alleles had the most associated TCRs; HLA-C alleles the fewest. A later analysis linked a missense variant in DCLRE1C to the trimming of TCR beta V and J genes. Per a later analysis, 16,951 TCR beta sequences showed association with HLA alleles at 0.05 false discovery rate.

Germline V lookup: CDR1 SGHAT, CDR2 FQNNGV. The CDR3 runs to 19 residues. The ends lost 5 bases at V and 1 base at J; junction bases unmatched: 12. In the case of this clone: Its antigen is not known.

The chain has TRBV11-2 and TRBJ2-2; 11 bases align to TRBD2. The source is a woman between 18 and 30 years old in good health and CMV-seropositive. The sequenced material came from PBMCs. CDR3 region: CASSPEGGGLAVNTGELFF. CDR3 bases: TGTGCCAGCAGCCCAGAGGGGGGGGGACTAGCGGTGAACACCGGGGAGCTGTTTTTT.